Listed below are T cell receptor beta chains from one sample, sequenced in a study of OX40 agonist ivuxolimab in advanced cancers. The data were produced by immunoSEQ multiplex PCR, yet TCRdb's version contains in-frame clones alone and is incomplete. Among about 43,000 clones listed, 75% to 90% were seen once. This material consisted of CD4+ or CD8+ T cells sorted from blood, taken in a trial of the OX40 agonist ivuxolimab. The receptors were gathered from an adult with an advanced solid tumor such as melanoma, head and neck, liver or kidney cancer. Both conserved end residues are part of each CDR3. Fields, in order: clone size, V gene, J gene, D gene, CDR3 DNA, CDR3 protein. D genes are given only for firm matches. Some rows have no size entry. The others give once, few or many, or a class for an expanded clone.

abundance: -; v_gene: TRBV7-2; j_gene: TRBJ2-7; d_gene: -; CDR3nt: TGTGCCAGCAGCTTACTGGGATCCTACGAGCAGTACTTC; CDR3aa: CASSLLGSYEQYF
abundance: once; v_gene: TRBV5-1; j_gene: TRBJ2-3; d_gene: -; CDR3nt: TGCGCCAGCAGCTTGTTGGGAACTAGCACAGATACGCAGTATTTT; CDR3aa: CASSLLGTSTDTQYF
abundance: -; v_gene: TRBV4-1; j_gene: TRBJ1-4; d_gene: TRBD1; CDR3nt: TGCGCCAGCAGCCAGGGGGACAGGGGGCACGAAAAACTGTTTTTT; CDR3aa: CASSQGDRGHEKLFF
abundance: -; v_gene: TRBV27; j_gene: TRBJ1-5; d_gene: -; CDR3nt: TGTGCCAGCAGTTCCGGGACAACAAGCAATCAGCCCCAGCATTTT; CDR3aa: CASSSGTTSNQPQHF
abundance: -; v_gene: TRBV14; j_gene: TRBJ2-1; d_gene: -; CDR3nt: TGTGCCAGCAGCCAGGGAAGAGCAGAGCAGTTCTTC; CDR3aa: CASSQGRAEQFF
abundance: -; v_gene: TRBV6-1; j_gene: TRBJ2-7; d_gene: -; CDR3nt: TGTGCCAGCAGCCCGGGACCTATGAGCTCCTACGAGCAGTACTTC; CDR3aa: CASSPGPMSSYEQYF
abundance: -; v_gene: TRBV11-2; j_gene: TRBJ2-3; d_gene: TRBD2; CDR3nt: TGTGCCAGCAGCCTATTACTAGCGGGAGGGCCTGTAGATACGCAGTATTTT; CDR3aa: CASSLLLAGGPVDTQYF
abundance: -; v_gene: TRBV7-8; j_gene: TRBJ1-3; d_gene: -; CDR3nt: TGTGCCAGCAGTGGGGTCTCGGGTGGAAACACCATATATTTT; CDR3aa: CASSGVSGGNTIYF
abundance: -; v_gene: TRBV28; j_gene: TRBJ2-3; d_gene: TRBD1; CDR3nt: TGTGCCAGCAGTCCCCCACAGGGGGCGGAAGGCACAGATACGCAGTATTTT; CDR3aa: CASSPPQGAEGTDTQYF
abundance: few; v_gene: TRBV7-8; j_gene: TRBJ1-5; d_gene: -; CDR3nt: TGTGCCAGCAGCGATACAAGGCTGAAGATGGGCAATCAGCCCCAGCATTTT; CDR3aa: CASSDTRLKMGNQPQHF
abundance: -; v_gene: TRBV11-2; j_gene: TRBJ2-6; d_gene: -; CDR3nt: TGTGCCAGTAGCAGGGGCCGCATTACTGGGGCCAACGTCCTGACTTTC; CDR3aa: CASSRGRITGANVLTF
abundance: -; v_gene: TRBV10-3; j_gene: TRBJ2-7; d_gene: -; CDR3nt: TGTGCCATCAGTGAGCCAGGAATGGAGCAGTACTTC; CDR3aa: CAISEPGMEQYF
abundance: -; v_gene: TRBV15; j_gene: TRBJ2-7; d_gene: TRBD1; CDR3nt: TGTGCCACCAGCAGAGAGGACAGGGGTCTATACGAGCAGTACTTC; CDR3aa: CATSREDRGLYEQYF
abundance: -; v_gene: TRBV4-1; j_gene: TRBJ1-1; d_gene: TRBD1; CDR3nt: TGCGCCAGCAGATCCCGACAGGGAACGAACACTGAAGCTTTCTTT; CDR3aa: CASRSRQGTNTEAFF
abundance: -; v_gene: TRBV5-1; j_gene: TRBJ2-7; d_gene: TRBD1; CDR3nt: TGCGCCAGCAGCCGGGACAGCTTCTCCTACGAGCAGTACTTC; CDR3aa: CASSRDSFSYEQYF
abundance: -; v_gene: TRBV7-3; j_gene: TRBJ2-5; d_gene: TRBD1; CDR3nt: TGTGCCAGCAGCCTGGGGCAGGGGGCACGGGAGACCCAGTACTTC; CDR3aa: CASSLGQGARETQYF
abundance: -; v_gene: TRBV18; j_gene: TRBJ1-4; d_gene: -; CDR3nt: TGTGCCAGCTCACCAGCACGAGGTGGAGCGGGAAAACTGTTTTTT; CDR3aa: CASSPARGGAGKLFF
abundance: -; v_gene: TRBV9; j_gene: TRBJ2-3; d_gene: -; CDR3nt: TGTGCCAGCAGCGTTGGGCCCAGAGGCACAGATACGCAGTATTTT; CDR3aa: CASSVGPRGTDTQYF
abundance: -; v_gene: TRBV7-9; j_gene: TRBJ2-7; d_gene: -; CDR3nt: TGTGCCAGCAGCCTCCGGGACAAAAATTACGAGCAGTACTTC; CDR3aa: CASSLRDKNYEQYF
abundance: -; v_gene: TRBV7-9; j_gene: TRBJ1-2; d_gene: -; CDR3nt: TGTGCCAGCAGCCCAACCGGGGGTGAAAGAGCTAACTATGGCTACACCTTC; CDR3aa: CASSPTGGERANYGYTF
abundance: few; v_gene: TRBV6-4; j_gene: TRBJ1-5; d_gene: -; CDR3nt: TGTGCCAGCAGACTTGAGGTAGGCAATCAGCCCCAGCATTTT; CDR3aa: CASRLEVGNQPQHF
abundance: -; v_gene: TRBV7-2; j_gene: TRBJ2-5; d_gene: -; CDR3nt: TGTGCCAGCAGCTTTGGTCTGGTGGGTCCAGAGACCCAGTACTTC; CDR3aa: CASSFGLVGPETQYF
abundance: once; v_gene: TRBV10-1; j_gene: TRBJ2-5; d_gene: -; CDR3nt: TGCGCCAGCAGTGAGTCGATGGAGACCCAGTACTTC; CDR3aa: CASSESMETQYF
abundance: -; v_gene: TRBV9; j_gene: TRBJ2-7; d_gene: -; CDR3nt: TGTGCCAGCAGCGCAGAACTAGAACCCTACGAGCAGTACTTC; CDR3aa: CASSAELEPYEQYF
abundance: few; v_gene: TRBV11-2; j_gene: TRBJ2-7; d_gene: -; CDR3nt: TGTGCCAGCAGCTTAGATTTGTTGAACGAGCAGTACTTC; CDR3aa: CASSLDLLNEQYF
abundance: -; v_gene: TRBV28; j_gene: TRBJ1-2; d_gene: TRBD1; CDR3nt: TGTGCCAGCAGTTTGGGACAGCGTCGCTATGGCTACACCTTC; CDR3aa: CASSLGQRRYGYTF
abundance: -; v_gene: TRBV6-1; j_gene: TRBJ1-2; d_gene: -; CDR3nt: TGTGCCAGCAGTGAAGATTCGGAGGGCTACACCTTC; CDR3aa: CASSEDSEGYTF
abundance: -; v_gene: TRBV5-5; j_gene: TRBJ1-2; d_gene: -; CDR3nt: TGTGCCAGCAGCATAAACGACAGGCCCACGGGTGGCTACACCTTC; CDR3aa: CASSINDRPTGGYTF
abundance: -; v_gene: TRBV30; j_gene: TRBJ2-3; d_gene: -; CDR3nt: TGTGCCTGGAACCGACCCTATACAGATACGCAGTATTTT; CDR3aa: CAWNRPYTDTQYF
abundance: -; v_gene: TRBV28; j_gene: TRBJ2-7; d_gene: -; CDR3nt: TGTGCCAGCAGTTCATTAGGCAGGTCACCTATTCAGCAGTACTTC; CDR3aa: CASSSLGRSPIQQYF
abundance: -; v_gene: TRBV4-1; j_gene: TRBJ2-5; d_gene: TRBD1; CDR3nt: TGCGCCAGCAGCCAAGACCGGACAGGGGCTTCAAGCGAGACCCAGTACTTC; CDR3aa: CASSQDRTGASSETQYF
abundance: -; v_gene: TRBV28; j_gene: TRBJ2-7; d_gene: TRBD1; CDR3nt: TGTGCCAGCAGTCACCAAGCCCGGGACAGGGTGTACGAGCAGTACTTC; CDR3aa: CASSHQARDRVYEQYF
abundance: -; v_gene: TRBV28; j_gene: TRBJ2-5; d_gene: TRBD1; CDR3nt: TGTGCCAGCAGCCGGGCCCGGGACAGGGGGTCGGAGACCCAGTACTTC; CDR3aa: CASSRARDRGSETQYF
abundance: once; v_gene: TRBV7-9; j_gene: TRBJ2-3; d_gene: -; CDR3nt: TGTGCCAGCAGCCCCCGGGGCCCAGATACGCAGTATTTT; CDR3aa: CASSPRGPDTQYF
abundance: -; v_gene: TRBV5-1; j_gene: TRBJ2-7; d_gene: TRBD2; CDR3nt: TGCGCCAGCAGCTTTAGCGGGAGTTTCTACGAGCAGTACTTC; CDR3aa: CASSFSGSFYEQYF
abundance: -; v_gene: TRBV13; j_gene: TRBJ2-1; d_gene: TRBD2; CDR3nt: TGTGCCAGCAGCCGAAGACTAGCGGGGGAGGGATACAATGAGCAGTTCTTC; CDR3aa: CASSRRLAGEGYNEQFF
abundance: once; v_gene: TRBV2; j_gene: TRBJ2-7; d_gene: TRBD2; CDR3nt: TGTGCCAGCAGGGGGTCGGGACTAGCACCCGAGCAGTACTTC; CDR3aa: CASRGSGLAPEQYF
abundance: -; v_gene: TRBV7-3; j_gene: TRBJ2-3; d_gene: TRBD2; CDR3nt: TGTGCCAGCAGCGTTCTAGCGGGAGGAACAGATACGCAGTATTTT; CDR3aa: CASSVLAGGTDTQYF
abundance: -; v_gene: TRBV15; j_gene: TRBJ2-3; d_gene: -; CDR3nt: TGTGCCACCACCGTAACCACGGGGCCTGTAAGGGCAGATACGCAGTATTTT; CDR3aa: CATTVTTGPVRADTQYF
abundance: -; v_gene: TRBV6-5; j_gene: TRBJ2-7; d_gene: TRBD1; CDR3nt: TGTGCCAGCAGCACAGGGGTCTACGAGCAGTACTTC; CDR3aa: CASSTGVYEQYF
abundance: -; v_gene: TRBV5-6; j_gene: TRBJ1-1; d_gene: -; CDR3nt: TGTGCCAGCAGCGCTTCTCGGGACTACCTGGACACTGAAGCTTTCTTT; CDR3aa: CASSASRDYLDTEAFF
abundance: -; v_gene: TRBV12-5; j_gene: TRBJ1-1; d_gene: -; CDR3nt: TGTGCTAGTGGTTTGGTACTCGACAGGCTGAACACTGAAGCTTTCTTT; CDR3aa: CASGLVLDRLNTEAFF
abundance: once; v_gene: TRBV6-5; j_gene: TRBJ1-3; d_gene: -; CDR3nt: TGTGCCAGCCGCCGACTAGAGTCTGGAAACACCATATATTTT; CDR3aa: CASRRLESGNTIYF
abundance: -; v_gene: TRBV7-6; j_gene: TRBJ1-1; d_gene: -; CDR3nt: TGTGCCAGCAGCTCACAAGGGGAGGGTCTCACTGAAGCTTTCTTT; CDR3aa: CASSSQGEGLTEAFF
abundance: -; v_gene: TRBV4-1; j_gene: TRBJ2-7; d_gene: TRBD2; CDR3nt: TGCGCCAGCAGCCAAGTCCCGGGACTAGCGGGCAGCTCCTACGAGCAGTACTTC; CDR3aa: CASSQVPGLAGSSYEQYF
abundance: once; v_gene: TRBV4-1; j_gene: TRBJ2-5; d_gene: -; CDR3nt: TGCGCCAGCAGCCCCCAAGGGGAGACCCAGTACTTC; CDR3aa: CASSPQGETQYF
abundance: -; v_gene: TRBV27; j_gene: TRBJ2-2; d_gene: -; CDR3nt: TGTGCCAGCAGCCAACCTTCTCGGCCGACGAACACCGGGGAGCTGTTTTTT; CDR3aa: CASSQPSRPTNTGELFF
abundance: -; v_gene: TRBV6-5; j_gene: TRBJ1-4; d_gene: -; CDR3nt: TGTGCCAGCAGTTACTCAATAGAGGAAAAACTGTTTTTT; CDR3aa: CASSYSIEEKLFF
abundance: -; v_gene: TRBV29-1; j_gene: TRBJ1-1; d_gene: -; CDR3nt: TGCAGCGCAGACTGGGGGATTTGGCCTGAAGCTTTCTTT; CDR3aa: CSADWGIWPEAFF
abundance: -; v_gene: TRBV19; j_gene: TRBJ2-7; d_gene: -; CDR3nt: TGTGCCAGTACCACCCGGGACCATCCCTACGAGCAGTACTTC; CDR3aa: CASTTRDHPYEQYF
abundance: -; v_gene: TRBV19; j_gene: TRBJ1-6; d_gene: TRBD1; CDR3nt: TGTGCCAGTAGTCCCCTGGGGACAGGGAATTCACCCCTCCACTTT; CDR3aa: CASSPLGTGNSPLHF
abundance: once; v_gene: TRBV11-2; j_gene: TRBJ2-1; d_gene: -; CDR3nt: TGTGCCAGCAGCTTAGTAGGGGGGGCCAATGAGCAGTTCTTC; CDR3aa: CASSLVGGANEQFF
abundance: -; v_gene: TRBV19; j_gene: TRBJ1-5; d_gene: TRBD1; CDR3nt: TGTGCCAGTAGTAAGGACAGGGCCTATCAGCCCCAGCATTTT; CDR3aa: CASSKDRAYQPQHF
abundance: -; v_gene: TRBV7-9; j_gene: TRBJ2-1; d_gene: -; CDR3nt: TGTGCCAGCAGCTTAAGCCAGGTCCAAGAGCAGTTCTTC; CDR3aa: CASSLSQVQEQFF
abundance: -; v_gene: TRBV4-2; j_gene: TRBJ2-3; d_gene: -; CDR3nt: TGTGCCAGCAGCCAGGTGGGAGGTGGGGGCACAGATACGCAGTATTTT; CDR3aa: CASSQVGGGGTDTQYF
abundance: -; v_gene: TRBV6-6; j_gene: TRBJ1-5; d_gene: -; CDR3nt: TGTGCCAGCACCAAGAAAAGCAATCAGCCCCAGCATTTT; CDR3aa: CASTKKSNQPQHF
abundance: -; v_gene: TRBV11-3; j_gene: TRBJ2-1; d_gene: TRBD2; CDR3nt: TGTGCCAGCAGCTTAGATGGAGGTAGCGGGAGGGGAGAGCAGTTCTTC; CDR3aa: CASSLDGGSGRGEQFF